This TCR beta chain was sequenced during a study of regulatory T cells in long-lasting Graves disease. General observations from the study: TCR diversity in persistent Graves' patients was below that of newly diagnosed ones. Thyroid tissue was not studied; only peripheral blood was.

Time point: newly diagnosed GD, antithyroid drugs for less than 3 months. The authors made the TCR library using RNA they extracted from PBMCs. Enrollment of patients was through an endocrinology department in Xi'an, China. The authors built TCR beta libraries using iRepertoire HTBI primers and Arm-PCR of CDR3 regions. TCRdb re-called the multiplex PCR reads with MiXCR, one entry per CDR3 protein. This sample yields approximately 210,000 distinct CDR3 sequences, of which 15% to 20% are seen a single time; over 20% belongs to the top ten. Of note for this clonotype: Its antigen is currently unknown.

This receptor was identified in a female donor with Graves disease. Sequencing used peripheral blood mononuclear cells (PBMCs), obtained at new diagnosis, from a patient treated with antithyroid drugs.

As DNA, the CDR3 is TGTGCCAGCACTCTAGGGTTCTCATACGAAAAACTGTTTTTT. Its protein is CASTLGFSYEKLFF. The chain carries TRBV28 and TRBJ1-4, with no clear D. Trimming removed 7 bases from V and 8 bases from J, with 17 bases in between. The CDR3 runs to 14 residues. Germline V CDR1 and CDR2: MDHEN, SYDVKM.